The clone carrying this T cell receptor (beta chain) was seen a few times. The antigen remains unidentified. The CDR3 has 15 amino acids. Germline trimming cut 8 bases from V and 10 bases from J; bases unmatched to any gene: 14. CDR1 and CDR2 from the germline V gene are MGHDK and SYGVNS. This sample is part of a study of response to subunit inactivated influenza vaccine. Findings and caveats of the study: Each seasonal influenza vaccination, the authors suggested, recruits few new T cells.

A single record per CDR3 protein comes from TCRdb applying MiXCR to the RT-PCR reads. Of some 480,000 distinct CDR3 sequences in the sample, approximately 11% were seen once. The chain has TRBV25-1 and TRBJ1-4; TRBD1 matches 9 bases. The sequencing here drew on PBMCs from blood, taken more than 35 days after vaccination. This sequence was found in a man aged 50 to 60 who received an inactivated influenza vaccine. CDR3: CASGTDTGGAGKLFF. The CDR3 coding sequence is TGTGCCAGCGGGACTGATACAGGGGGCGCGGGAAAACTGTTTTTT.